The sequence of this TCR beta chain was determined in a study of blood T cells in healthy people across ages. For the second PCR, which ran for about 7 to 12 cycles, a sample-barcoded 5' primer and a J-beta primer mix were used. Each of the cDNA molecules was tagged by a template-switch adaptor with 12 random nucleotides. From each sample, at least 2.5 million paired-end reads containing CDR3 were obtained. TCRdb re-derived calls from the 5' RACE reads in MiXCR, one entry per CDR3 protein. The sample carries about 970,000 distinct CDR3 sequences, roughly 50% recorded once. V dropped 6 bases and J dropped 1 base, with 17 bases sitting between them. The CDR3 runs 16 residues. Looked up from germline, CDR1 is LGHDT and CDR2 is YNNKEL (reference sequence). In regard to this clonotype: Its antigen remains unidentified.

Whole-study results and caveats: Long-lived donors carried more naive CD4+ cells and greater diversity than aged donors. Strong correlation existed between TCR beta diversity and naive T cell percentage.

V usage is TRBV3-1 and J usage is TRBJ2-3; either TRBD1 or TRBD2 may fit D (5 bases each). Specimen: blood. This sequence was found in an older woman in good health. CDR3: CASSRGGQGGTDTQYF. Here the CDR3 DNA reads TGTGCCAGCAGTCGGGGTGGTCAGGGAGGCACAGATACGCAGTATTTT.